Below, 21 T cell receptor beta chains from the same sample are listed, as sequenced in a study of cytomegalovirus exposure and HLA in healthy donors. Generated by immunoSEQ multiplex PCR, the TCRdb table keeps only in-frame clones and is missing some. The repertoire holds over 200,000 clones, just over 85% seen once, with 2.9% in the top ten. Sequenced material: PBMCs. These receptors were taken from a woman younger than 35 in good health and CMV-seronegative.

The chain links TRBV28 to TRBJ1-2; a weak D match, TRBD1 (6 bases). The CDR3 spans 17 residues. Germline CDR1 MDHEN, CDR2 SYDVKM. The ends were cut back, 2 bases at V and 4 bases at J, with 20 bases in the middle. CDR3 sequence: CASSLQRQDWLIYGYTF. CDR3 DNA sequence: TGTGCCAGCAGTTTACAGCGACAGGACTGGTTGATCTATGGCTACACCTTC.

This chain links TRBV2 with TRBJ2-5; D is possibly TRBD1 (7 bases). CDR3 length equals 15 residues. CDR1 is SNHLY, CDR2 FYNNEI, per germline. The ends were cut back, 0 bases at V and 4 bases at J, with 12 bases in the middle. CDR3 bases: TGTGCCAGCAGTGAAGCACGACAGGGAGGAGAGACCCAGTACTTC. Translated: CASSEARQGGETQYF.

This chain joins TRBV9 and TRBJ2-3; the D gene is possibly TRBD2 (5 bases). This CDR3 contains 15 residues. Looked up from germline, CDR1 is SGDLS and CDR2 is YYNGEE. The ends were cut back, 1 base at V and 2 bases at J, with 11 bases in the middle. Here the CDR3 reads CASSVRGRPTDTQYF. For the CDR3, the DNA is TGTGCCAGCAGCGTACGAGGGCGCCCCACAGATACGCAGTATTTT.

The V and J genes are TRBV7-6 and TRBJ1-2, with TRBD1 identical over 10 bases. V lost 3 bases to trimming and J lost 5 bases; unmatched junction nucleotides: 6. Looked up from germline, CDR1 is SGHVS and CDR2 is FNYEAQ. The CDR3 has 15 residues. The CDR3 nucleotides read TGTGCCAGCAGCTTGACAGGGGGCGATTTGTATGGCTACACCTTC. As protein: CASSLTGGDLYGYTF.

The J gene is TRBJ2-7, the V gene TRBV5-4, with D maybe TRBD2 (5 bases). Trimming took off 2 bases at V and 7 bases at J, with 13 bases between the two ends. Germline assignment: CDR1 SGHNT and CDR2 YYREEE (reference sequence). The CDR3 contains 13 residues. This CDR3 is CASSFYRTGEQYF. The CDR3 nucleotides are TGTGCCAGCAGCTTTTATCGGACGGGAGAGCAGTACTTC.

This chain joins TRBV29-1 and TRBJ2-7; the match to TRBD2 covers 12 bases. Germline V gene sequence: CDR1 SQVTM, CDR2 ANQGSEA. V trimming: 6 bases; J trimming: 6 bases; junction bases outside the gene matches: 9. This CDR3 comprises 14 residues. As DNA, the CDR3 is TGCAGCGTCAAAAATGGACTAGCGGGGCCCGAGCAGTACTTC. Its protein is CSVKNGLAGPEQYF.

The rearrangement links TRBV19 to TRBJ2-7, with no clear D. CDR1 is LNHDA and CDR2 is SQIVND in the germline V gene (reference sequence). Trimming cost V 3 bases and J 1 base, with 7 bases left between them. CDR3 length: 13 amino acids. The CDR3 loop reads CASSMGQSYEQYF. As DNA, the CDR3 is TGTGCCAGTAGTATGGGCCAGTCCTACGAGCAGTACTTC. The full variable domain, completed using reference TRBV19 and TRBJ2-7, is DGGITQSPKYLFRKEGQNVTLSCEQNLNHDAMYWYRQDPGQGLRLIYYSQIVNDFQKGDIAEGYSVSREKKESFPLTVTSAQKNPTAFYLCASSMGQSYEQYFGPGTRLTVT.

The chain recombines TRBV2 with TRBJ1-5; D not resolved. The germline V and J ends were trimmed by 5 bases and 6 bases, with 17 bases remaining between them. The germline V gene encodes CDR1 SNHLY and CDR2 FYNNEI. The CDR3 is 15 residues long. This CDR3 is CASSPPPGRSQPQHF. The CDR3 DNA follows: TGTGCCAGCAGTCCCCCACCTGGGCGAAGTCAGCCCCAGCATTTT.

The rearrangement uses TRBV7-9 and TRBJ2-7, with 7 nucleotides matching TRBD2. Germline V gene sequence: CDR1 SEHNR, CDR2 FQNEAQ (reference sequence). This CDR3 spans 17 amino acids. Trimming at V came to 1 base and at J to 2 bases, leaving 11 bases not matched to a gene. CDR3 DNA: TGTGCCAGCAGCTTAGTAGCTTTGTCGGGGGGAACCTACGAGCAGTACTTC. It is translated as CASSLVALSGGTYEQYF.

The chain combines TRBV10-3 with TRBJ2-6; D may be TRBD1 (6 bases). In germline, CDR1 is ENHRY, CDR2 SYGVKD. The CDR3 length is 14 residues. The V and J ends lost 6 bases and 0 bases respectively, with 6 bases between them. For the CDR3, the DNA is TGTGCCATCAGGGGACACTCTGGGGCCAACGTCCTGACTTTC. It translates to CAIRGHSGANVLTF.

The chain recombines TRBV5-1 with TRBJ2-2, with D tentatively TRBD2 (5 bases). This CDR3 has 16 amino acids. The V end lost 9 bases, the J end lost 2 bases, and 20 bases lay between the germline ends. Germline V lookup: CDR1 SGHRS, CDR2 YFSETQ. CDR3 sequence reads: CATTTVSAPNTGELFF. In nucleotides, the CDR3 is TGCGCCACCACCACCGTTAGCGCGCCCAACACCGGGGAGCTGTTTTTT.

The chain couples TRBV5-1 to TRBJ1-2; TRBD1 matches 9 bases. V lost 4 bases to trimming and J lost 4 bases; unmatched junction nucleotides: 8. The CDR3 contains 15 residues. Germline CDR1 is SGHRS and CDR2 is YFSETQ. For the CDR3, the DNA is TGCGCCAGCAGCCCCCGGACAGGGGCCCCCTATGGCTACACCTTC. Translating it yields CASSPRTGAPYGYTF.

The chain carries TRBV4-1 and TRBJ2-1, with a weak D call TRBD2 (6 bases). Germline V gene lookup returns CDR1 MGHRA and CDR2 YSYEKL. The CDR3 consists of 14 residues. The V gene lost 8 bases and the J gene lost 0 bases, with 11 bases spanning the gap. The CDR3 spells CASAGPLSYNEQFF. The CDR3 DNA reads as TGCGCCAGCGCGGGGCCGCTCTCCTACAATGAGCAGTTCTTC.

The chain is built from TRBV19 and TRBJ2-1, with TRBD2 matching 8 bases. V was clipped by 5 bases and J by 6 bases; unmatched bases: 6. Germline V gives CDR1 LNHDA, CDR2 SQIVND (reference sequence). The CDR3 consists of 14 residues. As DNA, the CDR3 is TGTGCCAGTAGTCTGAGACGGGAGGGCAATGAGCAGTTCTTC. Its translation: CASSLRREGNEQFF.

Of note for this clone: This same CDR3 is encoded by further DNA sequences in the sample. The rearrangement joins TRBV6-5 to TRBJ2-1; D is undetermined. CDR1 is MNHEY and CDR2 is SVGAGI in the germline V gene. V gave up 0 bases and J gave up 10 bases, with 4 bases separating them. The CDR3 extends over 11 amino acids. CDR3: CASSYSREQFF. CDR3 DNA: TGTGCCAGCAGTTACTCGAGAGAGCAGTTCTTC.

The gene calls are TRBV27 and TRBJ2-3, with 10 bases that match TRBD2. CDR3 size: 16 residues. V was pared by 6 bases and J by 6 bases, with 12 bases of the junction left unmatched. CDR1 and CDR2 from the germline V gene are MNHEY and SMNVEV (reference sequence). The CDR3 nucleotides read TGTGCCAGCAGATCCCTAGCGGGAGTTCTACCGGATACGCAGTATTTT. It yields the protein CASRSLAGVLPDTQYF.

The J gene is TRBJ2-1, the V gene TRBV27; D uncertain. V was pared by 6 bases and J by 8 bases, with 14 bases between. The length of the CDR3 is 13 residues. Germline V gives CDR1 MNHEY, CDR2 SMNVEV (reference sequence). The CDR3 DNA reads TGTGCCAGCAGCCTCCTGGGCATCCATGAGCAGTTCTTC. This codes for CASSLLGIHEQFF.

The chain has TRBV5-1 and TRBJ2-5; perhaps TRBD1 as D (5 bases). V gave up 1 base and J gave up 5 bases, with 9 bases separating them. The CDR3 has 13 amino acids. CDR1 is SGHRS, CDR2 YFSETQ, per germline. CDR3 sequence: CASSLQGTETQYF. The CDR3 coding sequence is TGCGCCAGCAGCTTGCAGGGAACGGAGACCCAGTACTTC. Supplemented by reference TRBV5-1 and TRBJ2-5, the full variable domain reads KAGVTQTPRYLIKTRGQQVTLSCSPISGHRSVSWYQQTPGQGLQFLFEYFSETQRNKGNFPGRFSGRQFSNSRSEMNVSTLELGDSALYLCASSLQGTETQYFGPGTRLLVL.

This clone was detected only once. The chain carries TRBV6-6 and TRBJ2-1; 7 bases align to TRBD1. Germline loops: CDR1 MNHNY, CDR2 SVGAGI (reference sequence). Losses at the gene ends were 4 bases for V and 2 bases for J; bases not matched to a gene: 2. This CDR3 has 14 residues. CDR3 bases: TGTGCCAGCAGTTCGCAGGGGGCCTACAATGAGCAGTTCTTC. It specifies CASSSQGAYNEQFF.

V and J are TRBV11-2 and TRBJ1-2; D gene uncertain. From germline, CDR1 is SGHAT and CDR2 FQNNGV. V was pared by 8 bases and J by 5 bases, with 9 bases between. This CDR3 is built from 11 residues. CDR3 loop: CASGAGYGYTF. CDR3 nucleotide sequence: TGTGCCAGCGGAGCCGGGTATGGCTACACCTTC.

This chain joins TRBV18 and TRBJ2-2; 8 bases map to TRBD2. The J segment lost 0 bases and the V segment lost 1 base, leaving 10 bases of the junction unmatched. CDR3 size: 19 residues. Germline V lookup: CDR1 KGHSH, CDR2 LQKENI. CDR3 DNA sequence: TGTGCCAGCTCACCACTGCGGGGGGAACAGCAAACGAACACCGGGGAGCTGTTTTTT. Amino acid sequence: CASSPLRGEQQTNTGELFF.